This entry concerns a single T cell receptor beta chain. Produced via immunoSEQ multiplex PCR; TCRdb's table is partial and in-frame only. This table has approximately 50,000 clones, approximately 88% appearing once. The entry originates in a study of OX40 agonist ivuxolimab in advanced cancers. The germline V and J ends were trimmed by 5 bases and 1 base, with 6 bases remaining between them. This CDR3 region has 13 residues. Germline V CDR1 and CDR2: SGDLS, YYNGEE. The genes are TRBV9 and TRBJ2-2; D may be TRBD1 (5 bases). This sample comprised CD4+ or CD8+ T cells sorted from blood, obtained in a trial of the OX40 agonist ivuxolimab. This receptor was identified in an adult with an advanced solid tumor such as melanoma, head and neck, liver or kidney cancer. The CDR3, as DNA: TGTGCCAGCAGAGGGGAGAACACCGGGGAGCTGTTTTTT. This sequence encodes CASRGENTGELFF.